The T cell receptor beta chain described here comes from a study of CXCR3 chemokines and chemotherapy response in bladder cancer (dated by TCRdb to the early 2020s). In the study overall: The study set out to examine whether the activity of the CXCR3 chemokine system within tumors predicted response to chemotherapy in human bladder cancer.

V has 2 bases trimmed and J has 7 bases trimmed; junction bases matching no gene number 4. Spanning cysteine to phenylalanine, the CDR3 consists of 15 amino acids. The only DNA kept is the CDR3, 45 bases in frame from the first base. The germline V gene yields MNHNS for CDR1 and SASEGT for CDR2. This clonotype was recorded many times. Its antigen target is currently unknown. The input lacks base qualities; no much larger clone sits a single base away. Library preparation employed PCR. The sequencer was an Illumina HiSeq 2500. TCRdb reworked the public reads: Q25 trimming with fastp, MiXCR clone assembly, productive beta chains retained. Rows are unified per CDR3 protein, each entry keeping the most common DNA and genes. Recorded for this sample are about 8,100 distinct CDR3 sequences; over 9.5% of them occurred a single time. Of the sample, about 15% is held by the ten largest clones.

The receptor's source is a human donor with bladder cancer that responded to neoadjuvant chemotherapy. Sampling was done from a patient whose treatment included neoadjuvant chemotherapy. Rearrangement joined TRBV6-1 to TRBJ2-1; 11 nucleotides in the junction match TRBD2. The CDR3 region: CASSEQGLAENEQFF. The sequence in DNA is TGTGCCAGCAGTGAACAGGGACTAGCGGAGAATGAGCAGTTCTTC.